This T cell receptor (beta chain) comes out of a study of cytomegalovirus exposure and HLA in healthy donors. This cohort consisted of healthy bone marrow donors. About this clone itself: The antigen is undetermined.

V lost 7 bases and J lost 0, with 15 bases in between. There are 15 residues in the CDR3. Germline CDR1 is MNHNS and CDR2 is SASEGT. Study-level findings and limits: The authors assumed roughly uniform sequencing depth across donors for presence/absence analyses. Per a later analysis, approximately 16,000 TCR beta sequences showed association with HLA alleles at 0.05 false discovery rate.

The PCR used 60 Vbeta and 13 Jbeta primers. Produced via immunoSEQ multiplex PCR; TCRdb's table is partial and in-frame only. Of about 80,000 clones in the sample, less than 80% were seen once. The rearrangement joins TRBV6-1 to TRBJ1-2, with D perhaps matching TRBD1 (6 bases). This clonotype was obtained from a human donor in good health. Sequencing input: PBMCs. The CDR3 sequence: CASTGLGAANYGYTF. Here the CDR3 DNA reads TGTGCCAGCACTGGACTGGGGGCGGCTAACTATGGCTACACCTTC.